The TCR beta chain described here comes from a study of esophageal squamous cell carcinoma under preoperative chemotherapy. The time point denotes: before preoperative PTX-NDP chemotherapy. This clonotype was observed a handful of times. Its antigen is still unknown. TCRdb used MiXCR to reprocess the PCR reads, holding one entry per CDR3 protein. Altogether roughly 12,000 distinct CDR3 sequences are present, around half being singletons, with the ten largest covering over 15%. Study-level results: After chemotherapy, TCR diversity rose significantly in peripheral T cells but not in tumor-infiltrating lymphocytes.

This TCR came from a human donor with esophageal squamous cell carcinoma. The donor label of this sample is uncertain. This specimen was acquired from a patient given preoperative chemotherapy.

The CDR3 DNA reads as TGTGCCAGCAGTTTACCAGGGGGGGGGGGCAAAGCTTTCTTT. Translation: CASSLPGGGGKAFF. This chain uses TRBV27 with TRBJ1-1, with 7 bases aligning to TRBD1. V was clipped by 2 bases and J by 9 bases; unmatched bases: 9. Per the germline V gene, CDR1 is MNHEY and CDR2 is SMNVEV (reference sequence). CDR3 size: 14 residues.